The entry below gives a single TCR beta chain sequence along with its context. Its target is not known. Second doses that came at about 4 or about 12 weeks were put together. The data were taken from a study of T cell responses to AZD1222 COVID-19 vaccine. Study results and caveats: Seropositivity was recorded at baseline in only 6 or 7 AZD1222 recipients. After the peak T cell response, and only then, were repertoires sampled. White British people made up most donors, females outnumbered males, and clonal diversity was possibly underestimated.

The CDR3 covers 17 residues. In germline, CDR1 is KGHDR, CDR2 SFDVKD. Trimming pared 3 bases from V and 5 bases from J, leaving 19 bases between. Profiling relied on immunoSEQ multiplex PCR, and the TCRdb table lists in-frame clones only, not all of them. The sample contains about 120,000 clones, roughly 90% of which appear only once. The source of this sequence is an adult who received the AZD1222 COVID-19 vaccine. The V call is TRBV24-1, the J call TRBJ2-1; D perhaps matches TRBD2 (6 bases). Material: peripheral blood, obtained 28 days after the second AZD1222 dose. For the CDR3, the DNA is TGTGCCACCAGTGATGGAGCGAGGGTAGCGGTCGACAATGAGCAGTTCTTC. It specifies CATSDGARVAVDNEQFF.